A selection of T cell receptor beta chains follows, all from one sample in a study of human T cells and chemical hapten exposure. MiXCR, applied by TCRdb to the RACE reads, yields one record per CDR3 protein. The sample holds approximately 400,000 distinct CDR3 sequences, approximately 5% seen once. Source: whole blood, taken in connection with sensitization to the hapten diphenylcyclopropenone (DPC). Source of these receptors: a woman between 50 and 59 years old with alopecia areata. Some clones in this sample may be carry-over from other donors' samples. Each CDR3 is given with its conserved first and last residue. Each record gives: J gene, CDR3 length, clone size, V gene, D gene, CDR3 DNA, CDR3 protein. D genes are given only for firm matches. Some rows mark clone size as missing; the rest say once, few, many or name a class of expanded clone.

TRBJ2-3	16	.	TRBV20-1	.	TGCAGTGCTAGAGATGGCGGGCCGGCTAGCACAGATACGCAGTATTTT	CSARDGGPASTDTQYF
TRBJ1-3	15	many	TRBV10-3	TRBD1	TGTGCCGTCCGGGACAGGGTTAACTCTGGAAACACCATATATTTT	CAVRDRVNSGNTIYF
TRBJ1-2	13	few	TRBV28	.	TGTGCCAGCAGAGCCGACAGGAACTATGGCTACACCTTC	CASRADRNYGYTF
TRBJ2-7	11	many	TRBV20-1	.	TGCAGTGCTAACCCATCCTACGAGCAGTACTTC	CSANPSYEQYF
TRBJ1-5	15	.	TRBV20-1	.	TGCAGTGCTTCCAGGAGTACTAATAGCAATCAGCCCCAGCATTTT	CSASRSTNSNQPQHF
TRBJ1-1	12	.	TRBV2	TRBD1	TGTGCCGGCCGGGACAGGGTCATTGAAGCTTTCTTT	CAGRDRVIEAFF
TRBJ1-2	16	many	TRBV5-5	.	TGTGCCAGCAGCTTGAGGATTAGGGGATCCAACTATGGCTACACCTTC	CASSLRIRGSNYGYTF
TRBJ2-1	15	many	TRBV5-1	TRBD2	TGCGCCAGCAGCTTGGAACTAGCGGGGGGCAATGAGCAGTTCTTC	CASSLELAGGNEQFF
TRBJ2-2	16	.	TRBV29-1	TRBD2	TGCAGCGCGACCGGACTAGCGGGAGAAGGCACCGGGGAGCTGTTTTTT	CSATGLAGEGTGELFF
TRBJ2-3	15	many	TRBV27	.	TGTGCCAGCAGTTTAGGAGCGGCCCTTACAGATACGCAGTATTTT	CASSLGAALTDTQYF
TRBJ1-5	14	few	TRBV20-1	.	TGCAGTGCTAGCAGATTGACAGGAGATCAGCCCCAGCATTTT	CSASRLTGDQPQHF
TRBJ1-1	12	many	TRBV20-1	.	TGCAGTGCTAGAGCTGAGGGAGGAGAAGCTTTCTTT	CSARAEGGEAFF
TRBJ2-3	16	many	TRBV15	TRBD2	TGTGCCACCAGCGAGGGGACTAGCGGATACACAGATACGCAGTATTTT	CATSEGTSGYTDTQYF
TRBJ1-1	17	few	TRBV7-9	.	TGTGCCAGCAGCTTCGCTTCTCTGAGAGCAATGAACACTGAAGCTTTCTTT	CASSFASLRAMNTEAFF
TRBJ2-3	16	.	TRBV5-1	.	TGCGCCAGCAGCTTGGGCCTACTAGTCCCCACAGATACGCAGTATTTT	CASSLGLLVPTDTQYF
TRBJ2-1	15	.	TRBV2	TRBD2	TGTGCCAGCAGTTGGACTAGCGGGAGGGGGTATGAGCAGTTCTTC	CASSWTSGRGYEQFF
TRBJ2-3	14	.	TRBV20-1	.	TGCAGTGCTGGTGGATGGAGGAGCACAGATACGCAGTATTTT	CSAGGWRSTDTQYF
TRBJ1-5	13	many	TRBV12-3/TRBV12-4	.	TGTGCCAGCAGTTTAGGGGGTCCTCAGCCCCAGCATTTT	CASSLGGPQPQHF
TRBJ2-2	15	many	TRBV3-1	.	TGTGCCAGCAGCACACTTACTCCCGGAACCGGGGAGCTGTTTTTT	CASSTLTPGTGELFF
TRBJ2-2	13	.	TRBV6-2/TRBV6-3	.	TGTGCCAGCAGTTATCAGAACACCGGGGAGCTGTTTTTT	CASSYQNTGELFF
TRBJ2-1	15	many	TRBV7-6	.	TGTGCCAGCAGCTTAGCCCCCACTTCCTACAATGAGCAGTTCTTC	CASSLAPTSYNEQFF
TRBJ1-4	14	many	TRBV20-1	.	TGCAGTGCTCCCTTGGGACGGTCTAATGAAAAACTGTTTTTT	CSAPLGRSNEKLFF
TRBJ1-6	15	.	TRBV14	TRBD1	TGTGCCAGCAGCCACCAGGGGGTAAACAATTCACCCCTCCACTTT	CASSHQGVNNSPLHF
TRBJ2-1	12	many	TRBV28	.	TGTGCCAGCAGTTCCCTGACCGGGGTAGAGTTCTTC	CASSSLTGVEFF
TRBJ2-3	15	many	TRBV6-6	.	TGTGCCAGCAGTTCCTCCGGGACCCTTACAGATACGCAGTATTTT	CASSSSGTLTDTQYF
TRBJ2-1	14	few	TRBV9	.	TGTGCCAGCAGCGCCACCCCGGGGAGCAATGAGCAGTTCTTC	CASSATPGSNEQFF
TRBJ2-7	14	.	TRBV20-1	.	TGCAGTGCACCGACCACCCTCAACTCCTACGAGCAGTACTTC	CSAPTTLNSYEQYF
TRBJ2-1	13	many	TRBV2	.	TGTGCCAGCAGTGAATGGCTGGGCAATGAGCAGTTCTTC	CASSEWLGNEQFF
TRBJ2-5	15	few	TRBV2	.	TGTGCCAGCAGAACCTTGGGACGGTTCCAAGAGACCCAGTACTTC	CASRTLGRFQETQYF
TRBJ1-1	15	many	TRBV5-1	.	TGCGCCAGCAGCTTGGCCGTGGACAGAGACACTGAAGCTTTCTTT	CASSLAVDRDTEAFF
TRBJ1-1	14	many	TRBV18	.	TGTGCCAGCTCACCTTCAGGAGCGGGCACTGAAGCTTTCTTT	CASSPSGAGTEAFF
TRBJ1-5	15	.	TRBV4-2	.	TGTGCCAGCAGATTAAGCCCGGATAGCAATCAGCCCCAGCATTTT	CASRLSPDSNQPQHF
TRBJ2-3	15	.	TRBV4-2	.	TGTGCCAGCAGCCAAGTACGAGGGGGCACAGATACGCAGTATTTT	CASSQVRGGTDTQYF
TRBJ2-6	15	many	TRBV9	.	TGTGCCAGCAGCGTAGTCGGCTCTGGGGCCAACGTCCTGACTTTC	CASSVVGSGANVLTF
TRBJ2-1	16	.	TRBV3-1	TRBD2	TGTGCCAGCAGCCAAGTCCGCGGGGGGAAGAGGAATGAGCAGTTCTTC	CASSQVRGGKRNEQFF
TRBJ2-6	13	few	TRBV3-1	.	TGTGCCAGCTGCCTAAGGGGGGCCAACGTCCTGACTTTC	CASCLRGANVLTF
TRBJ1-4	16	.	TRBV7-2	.	TGTGCCAGCAGCTTCCAAGACAGGCGCCGTAGCGAAAAACTGTTTTTT	CASSFQDRRRSEKLFF
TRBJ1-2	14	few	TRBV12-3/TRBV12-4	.	TGTGCCAGCAGTTTATCCACACAGGTGGGGAGGTACACCTTC	CASSLSTQVGRYTF
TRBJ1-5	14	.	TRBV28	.	TGTGCCAGCAGTTGGCGAGTTGGCAATCAGCCCCAGCATTTT	CASSWRVGNQPQHF
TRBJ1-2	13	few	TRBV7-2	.	TGTGCCAGCAGCTTAGGGGTTTACTATGGCTACACCTTC	CASSLGVYYGYTF
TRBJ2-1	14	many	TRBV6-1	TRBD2	TGTGCCAGCACCGGACTAGCGGGGTACAATGAGCAGTTCTTC	CASTGLAGYNEQFF
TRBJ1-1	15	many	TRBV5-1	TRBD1	TGCGCCAGCAGCCAGGGACAGGGGGCGAGAGCTGAAGCTTTCTTT	CASSQGQGARAEAFF
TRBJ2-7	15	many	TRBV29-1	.	TGCAGCGTTGAAGGTCCGGGACCTAACTACGGGGAGCAGTACTTC	CSVEGPGPNYGEQYF
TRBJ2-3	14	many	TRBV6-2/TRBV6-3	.	TGTGCCAGCAGCTCGGGGGCCGTCACAGATACGCAGTATTTT	CASSSGAVTDTQYF
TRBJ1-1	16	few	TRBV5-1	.	TGCGCCAGCAGCTTGTTAGGCAGTCAAATGAACACTGAAGCTTTCTTT	CASSLLGSQMNTEAFF
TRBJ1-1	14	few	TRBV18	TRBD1	TGTGCCAGCTCACCCAGGGGGGGTTGGACTGAAGCTTTCTTT	CASSPRGGWTEAFF
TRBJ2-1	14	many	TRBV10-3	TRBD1	TGTGCCATCAGTGCCGGACAGGGGCCCAATGAGCAGTTCTTC	CAISAGQGPNEQFF
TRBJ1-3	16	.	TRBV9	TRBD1	TGTGCCAGCAGCGTAGGGGACAGGGGATACGGAAACACCATATATTTT	CASSVGDRGYGNTIYF
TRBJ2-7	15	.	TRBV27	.	TGTGCCAGCGGGCGAGGGGGGAAACAGAACTACGAGCAGTACTTC	CASGRGGKQNYEQYF